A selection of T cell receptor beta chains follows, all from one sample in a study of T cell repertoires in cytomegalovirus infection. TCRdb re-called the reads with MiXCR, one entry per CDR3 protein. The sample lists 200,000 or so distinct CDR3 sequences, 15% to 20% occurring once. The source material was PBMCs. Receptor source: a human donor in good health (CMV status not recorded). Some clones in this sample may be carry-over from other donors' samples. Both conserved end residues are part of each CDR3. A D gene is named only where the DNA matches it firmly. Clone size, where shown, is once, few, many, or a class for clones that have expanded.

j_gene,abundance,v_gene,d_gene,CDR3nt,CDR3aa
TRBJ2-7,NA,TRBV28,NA,TGTGCCAGCAGCGGAGATGGACAGAAAATTTACGAGCAGTACTTC,CASSGDGQKIYEQYF
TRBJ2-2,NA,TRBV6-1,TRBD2,TGTGCCAGCAGTGAAACCCCCCCTAGCGGGATTAACACCGGGGAGCTGTTTTTT,CASSETPPSGINTGELFF
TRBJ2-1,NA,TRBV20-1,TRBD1,TGCAGTGCTAGAGTTTCCGGGACAGGGGGCGTGAATGAGCAGTTCTTC,CSARVSGTGGVNEQFF
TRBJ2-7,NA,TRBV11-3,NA,TGTGCCAGCAGCTCAGCTAGAGGGTACGAGCAGTACTTC,CASSSARGYEQYF
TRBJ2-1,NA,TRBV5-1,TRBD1,TGCGCCAGCAGCTTGCGGACGGACAGGGGGGGGGTCCTGAATGAGCAGTTCTTC,CASSLRTDRGGVLNEQFF
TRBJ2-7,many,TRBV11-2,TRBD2,TGTGCCAGCAGCTCCCTAGCGGTAGGAACCTACGAGCAGTACTTC,CASSSLAVGTYEQYF
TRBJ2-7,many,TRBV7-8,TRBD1,TGTGCCAGCAGCCCAGGAATAGGGACAGGGCCCTACGAGCAGTACTTC,CASSPGIGTGPYEQYF
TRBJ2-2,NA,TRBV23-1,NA,TGCGCCAGCAGTCAACCTTTTGCGGCGAACACCGGGGAGCTGTTTTTT,CASSQPFAANTGELFF
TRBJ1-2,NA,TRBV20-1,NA,TGCAGTGCTACGGCCCCCAGGGGCTACACCTTC,CSATAPRGYTF
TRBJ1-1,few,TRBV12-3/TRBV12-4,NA,TGTGCCAGCAGCCAGACAGTGGACGCTTTCTTT,CASSQTVDAFF
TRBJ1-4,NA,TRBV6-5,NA,TGTGCCAGCACCCCTCTTACAGGAGCTAATGAAAAACTGTTTTTT,CASTPLTGANEKLFF
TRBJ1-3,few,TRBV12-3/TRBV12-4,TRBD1,TGTGCCAGCACCCAAAGGCGGGACAGCGGAAACACCATATATTTT,CASTQRRDSGNTIYF
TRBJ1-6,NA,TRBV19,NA,TGTGCCAGTAGGGCTTCAACAGGGTTTGGGAATTCACCCCTCCACTTT,CASRASTGFGNSPLHF
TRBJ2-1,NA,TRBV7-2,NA,TGTGCCAGCAGCTTAGTTGCACTCAAAGAGCAGTTCTTC,CASSLVALKEQFF
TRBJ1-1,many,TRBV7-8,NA,TGTGCCAGCAGCTCGGACGGGGGATACGTGGACACTGAAGCTTTCTTT,CASSSDGGYVDTEAFF